This T cell receptor (beta chain) was documented in a study of CD8 T cells in Susac syndrome. Findings and limits, study-wide: The number of individuals included in the study's TCR sequencing and HLA analysis was acknowledged as relatively small.

This clonotype has just one count. The antigen is undetermined. About 0.5 to 1 ug RNA was reverse transcribed with random hexamers. A multiplex approach, immunoSEQ multiplex PCR, amplified TCR beta CDR3 across 54 Vbeta and 13 Jbeta. Using its own MiXCR run on the immunoSEQ multiplex PCR reads, TCRdb lists one record per CDR3 protein. The table has some 300,000 distinct CDR3 sequences, roughly 84% seen once. Trimming removed 2 bases from V and 5 bases from J; junction bases left unmatched: 6. From germline, CDR1 is SGHVS and CDR2 FQNEAQ. This CDR3 has 15 residues. TCR beta was sequenced from blood CD8+ and CD4+ T cells.

The V gene is TRBV7-8, the J gene TRBJ1-5; 7 positions match TRBD1. Sample: CD8+ T cells from PBMCs. The sequence was collected from a human donor with multiple sclerosis. The CDR3 nucleotides are TGTGCCAGCAGCTTATGGACAGGCCAATATCAGCCCCAGCATTTT. It codes for CASSLWTGQYQPQHF.